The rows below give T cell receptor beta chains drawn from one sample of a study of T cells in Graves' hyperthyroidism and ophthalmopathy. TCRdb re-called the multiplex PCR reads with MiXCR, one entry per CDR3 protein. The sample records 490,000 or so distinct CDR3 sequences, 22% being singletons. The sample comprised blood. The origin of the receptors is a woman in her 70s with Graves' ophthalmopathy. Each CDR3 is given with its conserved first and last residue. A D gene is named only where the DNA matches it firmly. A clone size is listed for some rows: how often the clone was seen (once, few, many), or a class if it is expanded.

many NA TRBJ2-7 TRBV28 CASSLGYSYEQYF TGTGCCAGCAGTTTGGGATATTCCTACGAGCAGTACTTC
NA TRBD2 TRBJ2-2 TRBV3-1 CASSNGLAGYTGELFF TGTGCCAGCAGCAACGGACTAGCGGGATACACCGGGGAGCTGTTTTTT
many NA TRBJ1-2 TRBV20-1 CSAREAATLYGYTF TGCAGTGCTAGAGAGGCGGCAACACTCTATGGCTACACCTTC
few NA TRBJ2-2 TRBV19 CASSTRTETSTNTGELFF TGTGCCAGTAGTACCCGGACAGAAACCTCGACGAACACCGGGGAGCTGTTTTTT
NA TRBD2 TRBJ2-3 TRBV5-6 CASSLRSGYTDTQYF TGTGCCAGCAGCTTGCGTAGCGGGTACACAGATACGCAGTATTTT
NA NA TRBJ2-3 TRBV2 CASSQVKADTQYF TGTGCCAGCAGCCAAGTCAAAGCAGATACGCAGTATTTT
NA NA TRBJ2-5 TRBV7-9 CASSSLLAQYF TGTGCCAGCAGCTCCTTGTTGGCCCAGTACTTC
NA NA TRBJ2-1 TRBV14 CASSQGHLVREQFF TGTGCCAGCAGCCAAGGCCACCTCGTGAGGGAGCAGTTCTTC
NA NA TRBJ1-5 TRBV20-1 CSANSGRHQPQHF TGCAGTGCAAATTCAGGGAGACACCAGCCCCAGCATTTT
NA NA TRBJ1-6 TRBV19 CASSMQASSYNSPLHF TGTGCCAGTAGTATGCAGGCGTCCTCTTATAATTCACCCCTCCACTTT
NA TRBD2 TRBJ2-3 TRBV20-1 CSSASSGNTDTQYF TGCAGTAGCGCGAGTAGCGGGAACACAGATACGCAGTATTTT
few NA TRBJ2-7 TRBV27 CAIKLASGEQYF TGTGCCATCAAACTAGCTTCTGGCGAGCAGTACTTC
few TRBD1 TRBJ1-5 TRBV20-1 CSASNTGGRYYNRNQPQHF TGCAGTGCTAGTAACACAGGGGGAAGGTATTATAATAGGAATCAGCCCCAGCATTTT
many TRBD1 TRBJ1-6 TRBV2 CASNPSRQGSSPLHF TGTGCCAGCAATCCCTCCCGACAGGGAAGTTCACCCCTCCACTTT
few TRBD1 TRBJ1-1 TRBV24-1 CATNDGTGNTEAFF TGTGCCACCAATGATGGGACAGGGAACACTGAAGCTTTCTTT
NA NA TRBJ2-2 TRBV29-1 CSVELDSSNTGELFF TGCAGCGTTGAACTAGACTCGTCGAACACCGGGGAGCTGTTTTTT
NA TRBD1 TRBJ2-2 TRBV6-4 CASSDRLPRQGNTGELFF TGTGCCAGCAGTGACCGGCTTCCGCGACAGGGGAACACCGGGGAGCTGTTTTTT
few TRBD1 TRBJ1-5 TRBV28 CASQTTGWVSQPQHF TGTGCCAGCCAGACGACAGGGTGGGTGAGTCAGCCCCAGCATTTT
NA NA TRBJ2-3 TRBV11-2 CASSLLSQDTQYF TGTGCCAGCAGCCTTTTGTCCCAAGATACGCAGTATTTT
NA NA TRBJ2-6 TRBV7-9 CASSTSTGNSGANVLTF TGTGCCAGCAGCACCTCGACAGGCAACTCTGGGGCCAACGTCCTGACTTTC
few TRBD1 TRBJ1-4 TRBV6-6 CASSYRTGAQKLFF TGTGCCAGCAGTTACCGGACAGGGGCTCAAAAACTGTTTTTT
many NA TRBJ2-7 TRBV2 CASGTGVYEQYF TGTGCCAGCGGGACGGGGGTGTACGAGCAGTACTTC
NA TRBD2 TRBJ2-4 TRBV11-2 CASSLHLAGGAKNIQYF TGTGCCAGCAGCTTACATCTAGCGGGAGGGGCCAAAAACATTCAGTACTTC
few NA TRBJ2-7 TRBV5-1 CASSLIPTGASLGEQYF TGCGCCAGCAGCTTGATCCCCACGGGGGCCTCCCTGGGAGAGCAGTACTTC
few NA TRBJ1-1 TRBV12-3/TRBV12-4 CASSFDRWTEAFF TGTGCCAGCAGTTTTGACAGGTGGACTGAAGCTTTCTTT
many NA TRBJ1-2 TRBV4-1 CASSQSEGLSHYGYTF TGCGCCAGCAGCCAGTCGGAGGGGCTGAGCCACTATGGCTACACCTTC
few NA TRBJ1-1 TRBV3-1 CASSQESVLNTEAFF TGTGCCAGCAGCCAAGAGTCCGTATTGAACACTGAAGCTTTCTTT
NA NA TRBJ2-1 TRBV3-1 CASSPETYNEQFF TGTGCCAGCAGCCCCGAGACCTACAATGAGCAGTTCTTC
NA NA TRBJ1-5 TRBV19 CASSISNQPQHF TGTGCCAGTAGTATATCCAATCAGCCCCAGCATTTT
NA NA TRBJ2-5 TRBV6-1 CASSDWRSGSFLGTQYF TGTGCCAGCAGCGACTGGAGATCAGGGTCGTTTTTGGGGACCCAGTACTTC
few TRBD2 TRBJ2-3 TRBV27 CASLAGRGDTQYF TGTGCCAGCCTAGCGGGAAGGGGTGATACGCAGTATTTT
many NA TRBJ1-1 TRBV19 CASSMGGIMAEAFF TGTGCCAGTAGTATGGGGGGGATAATGGCTGAAGCTTTCTTT
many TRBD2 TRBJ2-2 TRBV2 CASTILAGAVVAGELFF TGTGCCAGCACAATACTAGCGGGAGCGGTCGTCGCCGGGGAGCTGTTTTTT
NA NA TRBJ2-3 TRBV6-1 CASSEVGHAQYF TGTGCCAGCAGTGAAGTTGGGCATGCGCAGTATTTT
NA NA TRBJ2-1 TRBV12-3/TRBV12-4 CACSRRGRRNEQFF TGTGCCTGCTCCCGAAGGGGTCGGAGGAATGAGCAGTTCTTC
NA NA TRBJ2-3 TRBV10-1 CASSEAGAGTDTQYF TGCGCCAGCAGTGAGGCGGGGGCTGGCACAGATACGCAGTATTTT
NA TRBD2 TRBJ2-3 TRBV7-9 CASRQLAGVADTQYF TGTGCCAGCAGGCAACTAGCGGGAGTTGCAGATACGCAGTATTTT
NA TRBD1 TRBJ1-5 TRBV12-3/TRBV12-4 CASAGGQGSNQPQHF TGTGCCAGCGCAGGCGGACAGGGTAGCAATCAGCCCCAGCATTTT
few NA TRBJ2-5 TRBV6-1 CASRPSGRQETQYF TGTGCCAGCAGACCAAGCGGCAGACAAGAGACCCAGTACTTC
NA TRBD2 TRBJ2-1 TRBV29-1 CSVEGGTSGYNEQFF TGCAGCGTTGAGGGGGGGACTAGCGGGTACAATGAGCAGTTCTTC
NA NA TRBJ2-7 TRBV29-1 CSVLQGSSYEQYF TGCAGCGTTTTGCAGGGTAGCTCCTACGAGCAGTACTTC
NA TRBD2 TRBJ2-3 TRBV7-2 CASSLNPGVAGADTQYF TGTGCCAGCAGCTTAAACCCCGGGGTAGCGGGAGCAGATACGCAGTATTTT
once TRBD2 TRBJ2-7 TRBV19 CASSKPSGRVDEQYF TGTGCCAGTAGTAAGCCTAGCGGGAGGGTCGACGAGCAGTACTTC
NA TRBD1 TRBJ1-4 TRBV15 CATSRDLQGAEKLFF TGTGCCACCAGCAGAGATTTACAGGGGGCCGAAAAACTGTTTTTT
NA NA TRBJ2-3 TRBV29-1 CSVAVSTDTQYF TGCAGCGTTGCTGTTAGCACAGATACGCAGTATTTT
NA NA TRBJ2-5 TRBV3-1 CASSTIGYQETQYF TGTGCCAGCAGTACGATAGGGTACCAAGAGACCCAGTACTTC
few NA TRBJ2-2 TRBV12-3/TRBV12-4 CASSTLSGSGELFF TGTGCCAGCAGTACCCTTAGCGGCTCCGGGGAGCTGTTTTTT
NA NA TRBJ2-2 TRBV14 CASSFRRAGELFF TGTGCCAGCAGCTTTAGGCGAGCCGGGGAGCTGTTTTTT
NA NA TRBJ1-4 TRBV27 CASSLTQGEKLFF TGTGCCAGCAGTTTAACGCAGGGTGAAAAACTGTTTTTT
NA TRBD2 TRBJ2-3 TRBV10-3 CAIKGGLAGVTDTQYF TGTGCCATCAAAGGCGGACTAGCGGGAGTAACAGATACGCAGTATTTT
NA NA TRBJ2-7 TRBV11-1 CASINPGLPSEQYF TGTGCCAGCATCAACCCGGGACTCCCGAGTGAGCAGTACTTC
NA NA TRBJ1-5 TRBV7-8 CASSQVGALGNQPQHF TGTGCCAGCAGCCAAGTAGGGGCCTTGGGGAATCAGCCCCAGCATTTT
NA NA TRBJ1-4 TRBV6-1 CASRPYSGYNEKLFF TGTGCCAGCAGGCCATACTCCGGCTACAATGAAAAACTGTTTTTT
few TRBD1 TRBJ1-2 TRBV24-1 CATSDFPTGQGGYTF TGTGCCACCAGTGATTTCCCGACAGGGCAGGGTGGCTACACCTTC
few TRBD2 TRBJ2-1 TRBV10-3 CAISEDLGLAGYNEQFF TGTGCCATCAGTGAAGATTTAGGACTAGCGGGGTACAATGAGCAGTTCTTC
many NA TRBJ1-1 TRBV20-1 CSARTALNTEAFF TGCAGTGCTAGGACGGCCCTGAACACTGAAGCTTTCTTT
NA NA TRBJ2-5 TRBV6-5 CASSYFDRTSRQETQYF TGTGCCAGCAGTTACTTTGATAGGACAAGTAGACAAGAGACCCAGTACTTC
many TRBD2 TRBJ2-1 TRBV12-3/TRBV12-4 CASSFGLANEQFF TGTGCCAGCAGTTTTGGACTAGCCAATGAGCAGTTCTTC
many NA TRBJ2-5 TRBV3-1 CASSQYQETQYF TGTGCCAGCAGCCAGTACCAAGAGACCCAGTACTTC
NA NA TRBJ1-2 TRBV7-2 CASSSSSAPGGYTF TGTGCCAGCAGCTCTTCATCGGCCCCCGGGGGCTACACCTTC